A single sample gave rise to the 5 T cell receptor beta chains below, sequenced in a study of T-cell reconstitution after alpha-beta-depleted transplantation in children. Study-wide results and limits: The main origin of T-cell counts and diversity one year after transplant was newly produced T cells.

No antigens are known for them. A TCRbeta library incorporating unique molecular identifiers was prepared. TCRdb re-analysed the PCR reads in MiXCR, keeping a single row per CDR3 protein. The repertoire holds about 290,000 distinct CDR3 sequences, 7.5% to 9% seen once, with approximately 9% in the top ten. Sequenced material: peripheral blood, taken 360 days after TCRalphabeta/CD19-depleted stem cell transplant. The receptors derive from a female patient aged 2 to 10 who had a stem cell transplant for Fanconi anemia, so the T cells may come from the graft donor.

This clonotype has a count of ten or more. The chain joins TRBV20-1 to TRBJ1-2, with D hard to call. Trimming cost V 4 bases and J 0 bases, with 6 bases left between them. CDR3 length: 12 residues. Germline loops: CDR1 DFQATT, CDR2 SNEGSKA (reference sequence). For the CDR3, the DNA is TGCAGTGCTAACCAAGCTAACTATGGCTACACCTTC. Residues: CSANQANYGYTF.

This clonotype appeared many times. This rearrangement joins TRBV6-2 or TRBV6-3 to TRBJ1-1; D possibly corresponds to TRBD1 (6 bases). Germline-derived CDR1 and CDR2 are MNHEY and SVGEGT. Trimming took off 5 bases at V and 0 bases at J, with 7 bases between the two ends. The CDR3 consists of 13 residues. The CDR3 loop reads CASSRQVNTEAFF. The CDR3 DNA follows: TGTGCCAGCAGTAGACAGGTGAACACTGAAGCTTTCTTT.

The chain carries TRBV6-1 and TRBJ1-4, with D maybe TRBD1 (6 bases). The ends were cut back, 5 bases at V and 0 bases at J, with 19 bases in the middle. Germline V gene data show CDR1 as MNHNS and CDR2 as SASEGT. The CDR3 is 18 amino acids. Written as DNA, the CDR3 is TGTGCCAGCAGTACCTTAACAGGGCTCATTTCAACTAATGAAAAACTGTTTTTT. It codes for CASSTLTGLISTNEKLFF.

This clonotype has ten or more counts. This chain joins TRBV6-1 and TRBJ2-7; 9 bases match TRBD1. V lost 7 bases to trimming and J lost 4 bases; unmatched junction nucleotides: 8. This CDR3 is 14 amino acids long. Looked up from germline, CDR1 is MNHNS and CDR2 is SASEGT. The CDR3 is CASMGGTGSYEQYF. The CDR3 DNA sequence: TGTGCCAGCATGGGGGGGACAGGGAGTTACGAGCAGTACTTC.

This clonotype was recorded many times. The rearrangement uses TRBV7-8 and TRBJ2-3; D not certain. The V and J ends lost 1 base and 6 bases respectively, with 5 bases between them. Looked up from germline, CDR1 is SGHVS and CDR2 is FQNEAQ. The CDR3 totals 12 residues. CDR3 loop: CASSLDRDTQYF. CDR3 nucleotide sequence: TGTGCCAGCAGCTTAGATAGGGATACGCAGTATTTT.